Listed below are T cell receptor beta chains from one sample, sequenced in a study of blood T cell repertoires in COVID-19. The assay was immunoSEQ multiplex PCR, and TCRdb's table has in-frame clones only and misses some. The sample shows 150,000 to 190,000 clones, roughly 88% of them seen only once. Sequencing input: peripheral blood. Source of these receptors: a woman aged 45-59 years with acute or convalescent COVID-19. CDR3s include the opening cysteine and the closing phenylalanine or tryptophan. A D gene is named only where the DNA matches it firmly. Size tells how often a clone was seen (once, few, many) or the class of an expanded clone, and some rows leave it out.

V	D	J	size	DNA	CDR3
TRBV19	TRBD2	TRBJ2-7	NA	TGTGCCAGTATGGGACTAGCGGACCTCGGACAGTACTTC	CASMGLADLGQYF
TRBV7-2	TRBD1	TRBJ1-5	NA	TGTGCCAGCAGCCGGGACAGGGGGCTTCCCCAGCATTTT	CASSRDRGLPQHF
TRBV10-3	TRBD1	TRBJ2-5	few	TGTGCCATCAGTTCGACAGGGAGCGATAAGACCCAGTACTTC	CAISSTGSDKTQYF
TRBV6-6	TRBD1	TRBJ1-5	NA	TGTGCAACAGGGGGCAATCAGCCCCAGCATTTT	CATGGNQPQHF
TRBV11-2	NA	TRBJ2-3	NA	TGTGCCAGCAGCTACGCCGGGTTTCATTCCACAGATACGCAGTATTTT	CASSYAGFHSTDTQYF
TRBV5-6	NA	TRBJ2-7	NA	TGTGCCAGCAGCTTGGGACAGGGAGGCGAGCAGTACTTC	CASSLGQGGEQYF
TRBV4-2	TRBD1	TRBJ2-5	NA	TGTGCCAGCAGCCAGGGACAGGGGGCGGCGATTGAGACCCAGTACTTC	CASSQGQGAAIETQYF
TRBV7-6	NA	TRBJ1-1	NA	TGTGCCAGCAGCTTAGGACTAACTGGGGACACTGAAGCTTTCTTT	CASSLGLTGDTEAFF
TRBV10-2	NA	TRBJ2-7	NA	TGCGCCAGCAGTGAGTCAGACCAGGGGGGCTACGAGCAGTACTTC	CASSESDQGGYEQYF
TRBV5-4	NA	TRBJ1-2	NA	TGTGCCAGCAGCCCTCCGACGGGGGTGGTTGGCTACACCTTC	CASSPPTGVVGYTF
TRBV10-3	TRBD1	TRBJ1-4	NA	TGTGCCACACGACAAACAGGGGGAAGAGAAAAACTGTTTTTT	CATRQTGGREKLFF
TRBV27	TRBD2	TRBJ2-7	NA	TGTGCCACCTCGGTTGAACTGAGCGGGAGGCTCGAGCAGTACTTC	CATSVELSGRLEQYF
TRBV6-4	TRBD2	TRBJ2-2	NA	TGTGCCAGCAGTCAATCCAGCGGGAGAATAGGCACCGGGGAGCTGTTTTTT	CASSQSSGRIGTGELFF
TRBV15	NA	TRBJ1-5	NA	TGTGCCACAGCCACCGGGCCCGGGGGCAATCAGCCCCAGCATTTT	CATATGPGGNQPQHF
TRBV6-2/TRBV6-3	TRBD2	TRBJ2-6	NA	TGTGCCAGCAGTGCCCGGGGGGGGCAGGGTCCTGGGGCCAACGTCCTGACTTTC	CASSARGGQGPGANVLTF
TRBV4-1	NA	TRBJ2-7	NA	TGCGCCAGCAGCCAAGCCCGGGGGTACGAGCAGTACTTC	CASSQARGYEQYF
TRBV2	NA	TRBJ1-1	few	TGTGCCAGCATCCGAGTGAACACTGAAGCTTTCTTT	CASIRVNTEAFF
TRBV5-4	TRBD2	TRBJ2-7	NA	TGTGCCAGCTCTACTAGCGAGAGCGAGCAGTACTTC	CASSTSESEQYF
TRBV4-3	TRBD1	TRBJ1-2	NA	TGCGCCAGCAGCCAAGATCCGGGAGGAGCCAGACAGGGGAACGGCTACACCTTC	CASSQDPGGARQGNGYTF
TRBV28	TRBD1	TRBJ2-3	few	TGTGCCACCTACGGACAGGGAAGGACAGATACGCAGTATTTT	CATYGQGRTDTQYF
TRBV18	NA	TRBJ2-5	NA	TGTGCCAGCTCACCCCGGCGACTTCCAGAGACCCAGTACTTC	CASSPRRLPETQYF
TRBV2	NA	TRBJ1-2	NA	TGTGCCAGCAATCCAGAGACCGAGGGTTGGTATGGCTACACCTTC	CASNPETEGWYGYTF
TRBV28	NA	TRBJ1-5	NA	TGTGCCAGCAATCCCACGGTCCCTCAGCCCCAGCATTTT	CASNPTVPQPQHF
TRBV3-1/TRBV3-2	TRBD1	TRBJ2-5	NA	TGTGCCAGCAGCCAAGAATACAGGGGGGAAGAGACCCAGTACTTC	CASSQEYRGEETQYF
TRBV5-8	NA	TRBJ1-3	NA	TGTGCCAGCAGCTTGGGACAGATATCCTCTGGAAACACCATATATTTT	CASSLGQISSGNTIYF
TRBV28	NA	TRBJ2-4	NA	TGTGCCAGCAGCACGACCGGGGAGGCTAAGGACATTCAGTACTTC	CASSTTGEAKDIQYF
TRBV5-1	NA	TRBJ2-7	NA	TGCGCCAGCAGCTTGGAGGCCGGGGGTCCTGGCGAGCAGTACTTC	CASSLEAGGPGEQYF
TRBV18	TRBD1	TRBJ2-5	NA	TGTGCCAGCTGTGTGACAGGGGTAGAGACCCAGTACTTC	CASCVTGVETQYF
TRBV6-5	TRBD1	TRBJ1-4	NA	TGTGCCAGCAGTTACTCCGGGACAGTAAACGAAAAACTGTTTTTT	CASSYSGTVNEKLFF
TRBV18	NA	TRBJ1-1	few	TGTGCCAGCTCACCACAGGGGACAATTAACACTGAAGCTTTCTTT	CASSPQGTINTEAFF
TRBV9	NA	TRBJ2-7	few	TGTGCCAGCAGCGTAGCTGGGCTGAGTCACTACGAGCAGTACTTC	CASSVAGLSHYEQYF
TRBV9	TRBD1	TRBJ1-2	NA	TGTGCCAGCAGCGTCTCGACAGGGGGCGCTTATGGCTACACCTTC	CASSVSTGGAYGYTF
TRBV20-1	NA	TRBJ2-1	NA	TGCAGTGCTAGTACGGGTAACTATGAGCAGTTCTTC	CSASTGNYEQFF
TRBV4-3	NA	TRBJ1-6	NA	TGCGCCAGCAGCCAAGATCCCGGACAGCTGAATTCACCCCTCCACTTT	CASSQDPGQLNSPLHF
TRBV28	NA	TRBJ1-2	NA	TGTGCCAGCTCGGCAGGGAACTATGGCTACACCTTC	CASSAGNYGYTF
TRBV28	NA	TRBJ1-2	NA	TGTGCCAGCAGTTCATCCGGGACACACTATGGCTACACCTTC	CASSSSGTHYGYTF
TRBV6-2/TRBV6-3	TRBD1	TRBJ1-2	NA	TGTGCCAGCAGTTACCAGACAGGGAGCGGCTACACCTTC	CASSYQTGSGYTF
TRBV29-1	NA	TRBJ2-1	once	TGCAGCGCCGCCCCCCTTGCTAGCTCCTACAATGAGCAGTTCTTC	CSAAPLASSYNEQFF
TRBV3-1/TRBV3-2	TRBD1	TRBJ1-6	NA	TGTGCCAGCAGCCAAGATTACATCGGACAGGGGTTCCACTTT	CASSQDYIGQGFHF
TRBV5-4	TRBD1	TRBJ2-3	NA	TGTGCCAGCAGCGTACAGGGGGCAGATACGCAGTATTTT	CASSVQGADTQYF
TRBV6-5	NA	TRBJ2-5	NA	TGTGCCAGCAGTTTATTCGAAGAGACCCAGTACTTC	CASSLFEETQYF
TRBV10-3	NA	TRBJ1-1	NA	TGTGCCATCAGTGAGTCAAGGGGGAGACGCACTGAAGCTTTCTTT	CAISESRGRRTEAFF
TRBV10-3	TRBD2	TRBJ2-7	NA	TGTGCCATCAGAAGCGGCACTAGCGGGGGGGCTATCGAGCAGTACTTC	CAIRSGTSGGAIEQYF
TRBV18	NA	TRBJ2-7	NA	TGTGCCAGCTCACCAACCACCACAGGGTGGGAGCAGTACTTC	CASSPTTTGWEQYF
TRBV9	TRBD2	TRBJ2-7	NA	TGTGCCAGCAGCGTACTGGGACTAGCCGCCGAGCAGTACTTC	CASSVLGLAAEQYF
TRBV4-1	NA	TRBJ1-4	NA	TGCGCCAGCAGCCAAAAGGAGACTAATGAAAAACTGTTTTTT	CASSQKETNEKLFF
TRBV4-2	TRBD2	TRBJ2-3	NA	TGTGCCAGCAGCTACTTCGACCAGCGGGAGGGTGGGACAGATACGCAGTATTTT	CASSYFDQREGGTDTQYF
TRBV28	TRBD1	TRBJ2-7	NA	TGTGCCAGCAGTTTATCACCCAGGGGGTCCTACGAGCAGTACTTC	CASSLSPRGSYEQYF
TRBV18	TRBD1	TRBJ1-5	NA	TGCGCCAGCTCACCGGAGAGGGGGCGAATCGGTCAGCCCCAGCATTTT	CASSPERGRIGQPQHF
TRBV18	NA	TRBJ2-3	NA	TGTGCCAGCTCACCAGGAGGGAAGATTCTTAGTGGAGATACGCAGTATTTT	CASSPGGKILSGDTQYF
TRBV5-5	NA	TRBJ1-1	NA	TGTGCCAGCAGGGCAGGGCTGGCCACTGAAGCTTTCTTT	CASRAGLATEAFF
TRBV18	NA	TRBJ2-1	NA	TGTGCCAGCTCACCATTTCCGACTAGTAGGCTGATCGGGGAGCAGTTCTTC	CASSPFPTSRLIGEQFF